What follows are 9 T cell receptor beta chains derived from one specimen sequenced in a study of cytomegalovirus exposure and HLA in healthy donors (TCRdb year 2017). The library was prepared using the immunoSEQ multiplex PCR assay. For the multiplex PCR, a mixture combining 60 forward primers for TCR Vbeta segments and 13 reverse primers for TCR Jbeta segments was used. What TCRdb holds here is the immuneACCESS table cut down to in-frame rearrangements. Part of the clones is not present; checked against another copy, under half of the missing clones reflect an unresolved V gene, and the others are unexplained. Within this sample are about 160,000 clones, with roughly 85% of them counted one time only. Roughly 1.2% of the sample comes from the top ten. The material sequenced was PBMCs. The receptor source for this set is a woman aged 45-65 years in good health and CMV-seronegative.

The V and J genes are TRBV5-5 and TRBJ1-1; D is uncertain. With 5 bases removed from V and 0 bases from J, the gap between germline ends came to 17 bases. Germline V gene data show CDR1 as SGHKS and CDR2 as YYEKEE (reference sequence). This CDR3 has 16 residues. The CDR3 is CASRNVLGEVNTEAFF. CDR3 in DNA: TGTGCCAGCAGGAATGTATTAGGCGAGGTGAACACTGAAGCTTTCTTT.

J is TRBJ1-4 and V is TRBV28; maybe TRBD1 (5 bases). Per germline, CDR1 MDHEN and CDR2 SYDVKM. Trimming stripped 4 bases from V and 0 bases from J, with 12 bases between. The CDR3 is made up of 16 amino acids. The CDR3 here is CASSSFGAATNEKLFF. The CDR3 nucleotides read TGTGCCAGCAGTTCCTTTGGGGCCGCAACTAATGAAAAACTGTTTTTT.

The gene calls are TRBV9 and TRBJ2-3; 7 positions agree with TRBD1. This CDR3 is built from 16 residues. Looked up from germline, CDR1 is SGDLS and CDR2 is YYNGEE. V shed 4 bases and J 2 bases; nucleotides not matched to a gene: 10. CDR3 residues: CASSPRGTAYTDTQYF. The CDR3, as DNA: TGTGCCAGCAGCCCTAGGGGGACAGCTTACACAGATACGCAGTATTTT.

The J gene is TRBJ2-7, the V gene TRBV2, with TRBD1 matching over 9 bases. Per germline, CDR1 SNHLY and CDR2 FYNNEI. J lost 5 bases, V lost 3 bases, and 11 bases had no gene match. The CDR3 sequence is 16 residues long. The CDR3 coding sequence is TGTGCCAGCAGTGAGGTGTCGTGGACAGGGGAGGACGAGCAGTACTTC. Translated: CASSEVSWTGEDEQYF.

V usage is TRBV2 and J usage is TRBJ1-1, with a possible D match to TRBD1 (6 bases). Germline V CDR1 and CDR2: SNHLY, FYNNEI. V was trimmed by 2 bases and J by 1 base, leaving 8 bases between them. The CDR3 sequence is 14 residues long. CDR3 region: CASSEMGANTEAFF. CDR3 DNA: TGTGCCAGCAGTGAAATGGGGGCGAACACTGAAGCTTTCTTT.

The chain couples TRBV27 to TRBJ2-5, with D unresolved. The CDR3 contains 13 residues. CDR1 and CDR2 (germline): MNHEY, SMNVEV (reference sequence). Between the trimmed V and J ends, which lost 3 bases and 2 bases, there was a span of 7 bases. CDR3 loop: CASSFVQQETQYF. The CDR3 DNA sequence: TGTGCCAGCAGTTTTGTCCAGCAAGAGACCCAGTACTTC.

This clone is a singleton in its sample. The V call is TRBV2, the J call TRBJ2-7; D is possibly TRBD1 (6 bases). This CDR3 has 13 residues. Looked up from germline, CDR1 is SNHLY and CDR2 is FYNNEI. V was cut by 11 bases and J by 5 bases, with 19 bases left in between. CDR3 sequence: CARKEGDAHEQYF. Written as DNA, the CDR3 is TGTGCCCGAAAAGAGGGGGACGCCCACGAGCAGTACTTC.

This rearrangement joins TRBV28 to TRBJ1-2; tentatively, D is TRBD1 (6 bases). V was pared by 4 bases and J by 2 bases, with 17 bases between. Germline V gene lookup returns CDR1 MDHEN and CDR2 SYDVKM. This CDR3 spans 16 amino acids. CDR3 nucleotide sequence: TGTGCCAGCAGTTCACTCCCTCGGACAGAAAACTATGGCTACACCTTC. It translates to CASSSLPRTENYGYTF.

The chain has TRBV6-6 and TRBJ2-5; 15 nucleotides agree with TRBD2. The V segment lost 5 bases and the J segment 5 bases; nucleotides outside the gene matches: 3. Per the germline V gene, CDR1 is MNHNY and CDR2 is SVGAGI (reference sequence). This CDR3 contains 15 residues. CDR3 bases: TGTGCCAGCAGTCGGACTAGCGGGGGGGAGGAGACCCAGTACTTC. Translated: CASSRTSGGEETQYF.